Listed below are T cell receptor beta chains from one sample, sequenced in a study of T cell responses to AZD1222 COVID-19 vaccine. Libraries were prepared by immunoSEQ multiplex PCR; TCRdb keeps only in-frame clonotypes and omits some of them. This sample has about 150,000 clones, with about 93% found just once. Source: peripheral blood, taken 28 days after the second AZD1222 dose. Receptors originate from an adult who received the AZD1222 COVID-19 vaccine. Each CDR3 is given with its conserved first and last residue. Fields, in order: CDR3 length, V gene, CDR3 protein.

>17|TRBV11-2
CASSLYWDKVSGNTIYF
>15|TRBV3-1/TRBV3-2
CASSQGQTLNQPQHF
>16|TRBV27
CASSLSLGPGYNEQFF
>12|TRBV3-1/TRBV3-2
CASSQDRGEQFF
>18|TRBV18
CASSKGIRRSPPLYGYTF
>12|TRBV15
CVTGRSYNEQFF
>15|TRBV15
CATGIPGTGFYGYTF
>13|TRBV12-3/TRBV12-4
CASSLRAKYEQYF
>12|TRBV10-3
CAIKGTSYEQYF
>15|TRBV11-3
CASSLGHGPLYEQYF
>12|TRBV6-5
CAIGASVDTQYF
>15|TRBV6-5
CASSYMTVGDTEAFF